The entry below describes one T cell receptor beta chain. The germline V gene encodes CDR1 SGHAT and CDR2 FQNNGV. The CDR3 length is 13 residues. The data are from a study of T cells expressing NK-cell markers. Study in general: Eight donors were sequenced, seven testing HCMV-seropositive and one testing seronegative.

TCRdb re-called the 5' RACE reads and catalogs CDR3 proteins one per entry, DNA excluded. The sample table includes approximately 440,000 distinct CDR3 sequences. The chain combines TRBV11-2 with TRBJ2-7. The sequence was collected from a woman between 50 and 59 years old in good health. The sample taken for sequencing was blood T cells: a sorted CD56 or NKG2C T cell subset, CD4+ or CD8+ T cells, or bulk PBMC T cells (not recorded which). The CDR3 sequence: CASSLVVAVEQYF.